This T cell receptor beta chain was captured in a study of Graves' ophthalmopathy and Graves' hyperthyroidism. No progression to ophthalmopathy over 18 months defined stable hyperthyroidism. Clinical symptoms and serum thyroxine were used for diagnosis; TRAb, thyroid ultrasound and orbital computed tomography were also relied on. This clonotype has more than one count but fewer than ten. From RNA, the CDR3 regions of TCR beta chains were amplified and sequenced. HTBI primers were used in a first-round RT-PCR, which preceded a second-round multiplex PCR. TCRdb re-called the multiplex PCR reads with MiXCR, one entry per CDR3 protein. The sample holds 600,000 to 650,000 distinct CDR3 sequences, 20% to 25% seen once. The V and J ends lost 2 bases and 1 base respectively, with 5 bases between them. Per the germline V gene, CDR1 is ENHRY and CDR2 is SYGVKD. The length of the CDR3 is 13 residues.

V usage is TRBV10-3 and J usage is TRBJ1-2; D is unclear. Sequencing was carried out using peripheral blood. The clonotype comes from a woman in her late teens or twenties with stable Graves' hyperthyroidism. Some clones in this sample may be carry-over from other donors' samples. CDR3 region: CAISEHNNYGYTF. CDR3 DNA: TGTGCCATCAGTGAGCATAATAACTATGGCTACACCTTC.